These T cell receptor beta chains were read from a single sample in a study of T cell changes during pregnancy in multiple sclerosis. Clones were sequenced by immunoSEQ multiplex PCR, and TCRdb holds only the in-frame ones, with some missing. The sample has 100,000 to 150,000 clones, 85% to 95% seen once. Sequences were derived from peripheral blood, sampled before pregnancy. The source is a female donor with multiple sclerosis, enrolled in a pregnancy study. CDR3s include the opening cysteine and the closing phenylalanine or tryptophan. Each record gives: J gene, D gene, V gene, CDR3 protein, CDR3 DNA. The D gene is left open where the match is weak.

>TRBJ1-4|TRBD1|TRBV7-9
CASSFGQGLNEKLFF
TGTGCCAGCAGCTTCGGACAGGGGCTGAATGAAAAACTGTTTTTT
>TRBJ2-3|TRBD2|TRBV7-3
CASSFSLAGGVGTDTQYF
TGTGCCAGCAGCTTTTCACTAGCGGGGGGGGTAGGCACAGATACGCAGTATTTT
>TRBJ2-2|TRBD1|TRBV5-1
CASSLGQGASTGELFF
TGCGCCAGCAGCTTGGGACAGGGGGCGAGCACCGGGGAGCTGTTTTTT
>TRBJ2-2|TRBD2|TRBV27
CASRTAMTSGNTGELFF
TGTGCCAGCAGGACTGCCATGACTAGCGGTAACACCGGGGAGCTGTTTTTT
>TRBJ2-5|.|TRBV9
CASSADQRRGETQYF
TGTGCCAGCAGCGCAGATCAGCGGAGAGGGGAGACCCAGTACTTC
>TRBJ1-3|.|TRBV29-1
CSARGGGNTIYF
TGCAGCGCAAGGGGGGGTGGAAACACCATATATTTT
>TRBJ2-7|.|TRBV7-3
CASSFGSVDEQYF
TGTGCCAGCAGCTTCGGGAGCGTGGACGAGCAGTACTTC
>TRBJ1-4|.|TRBV15
CATSSRTETFATNEKLFF
TGTGCCACCAGCAGTAGGACAGAAACCTTTGCAACTAATGAAAAACTGTTTTTT
>TRBJ1-2|TRBD1|TRBV18
CASSPIRGGTGCYGYTF
TGTGCCAGCTCACCAATTCGGGGGGGGACAGGGTGTTATGGCTACACCTTC
>TRBJ2-3|.|TRBV7-2
CASSLTSYTDTQYF
TGTGCCAGCAGCTTAACGAGCTACACAGATACGCAGTATTTT
>TRBJ2-7|TRBD2|TRBV13
CASSPGPGGYEQYF
TGTGCTAGCAGCCCGGGACCGGGGGGCTACGAGCAGTACTTC
>TRBJ1-2|.|TRBV5-6
CASSLARIGGFYGYTF
TGTGCCAGCAGCTTGGCCAGAATAGGGGGATTCTATGGCTACACCTTC
>TRBJ2-7|TRBD2|TRBV29-1
CSVGPPAAGVPYEQYF
TGCAGCGTTGGCCCCCCTGCGGCGGGAGTCCCCTACGAGCAGTACTTC